Listed here is a single T cell receptor (beta chain). This CDR3 spans 14 amino acids. The germline V gene encodes CDR1 KGHSH and CDR2 LQKENI. V was trimmed by 5 bases and J by 4 bases, leaving 12 bases between them. The data are from a study of blood T cell repertoires in COVID-19. Here immunoSEQ multiplex PCR was the method, and the copy in TCRdb shows in-frame clones only, minus some. The table lists 300,000 to 400,000 clones, about 91% of them singletons, with 9.5% to 10% in the top ten. The specimen sequenced was peripheral blood. The chain recombines TRBV18 with TRBJ1-5; possible D gene TRBD1, 5 bases. The sequence derives from a man in his thirties or forties with COVID-19, enrolled during active disease. The DNA of the CDR3 is TGTGCCAGCTCAGCCACAGGAGATAATCAGCCCCAGCATTTT. Residues: CASSATGDNQPQHF.